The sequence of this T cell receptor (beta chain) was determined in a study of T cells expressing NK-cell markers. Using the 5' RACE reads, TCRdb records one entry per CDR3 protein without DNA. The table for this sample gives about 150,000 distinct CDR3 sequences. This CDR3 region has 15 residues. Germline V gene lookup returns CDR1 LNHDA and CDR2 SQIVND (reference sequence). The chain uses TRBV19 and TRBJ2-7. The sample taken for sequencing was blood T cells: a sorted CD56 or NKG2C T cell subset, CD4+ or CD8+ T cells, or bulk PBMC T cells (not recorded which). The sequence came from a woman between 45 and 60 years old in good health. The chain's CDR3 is CASSIGADPTYEQYF.